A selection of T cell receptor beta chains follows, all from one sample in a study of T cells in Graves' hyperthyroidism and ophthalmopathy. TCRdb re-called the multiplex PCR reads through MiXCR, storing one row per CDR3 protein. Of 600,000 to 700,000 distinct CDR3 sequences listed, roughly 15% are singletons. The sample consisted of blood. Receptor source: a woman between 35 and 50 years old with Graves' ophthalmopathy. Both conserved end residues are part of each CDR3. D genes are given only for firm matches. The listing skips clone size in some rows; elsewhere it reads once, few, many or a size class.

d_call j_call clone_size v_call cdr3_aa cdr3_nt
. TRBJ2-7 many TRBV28 CASSLIAGSYEQYF TGTGCCAGCAGTTTAATAGCAGGGTCCTACGAGCAGTACTTC
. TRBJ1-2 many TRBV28 CASSFSGNGYTF TGTGCCAGCAGTTTTTCAGGGAACGGCTACACCTTC
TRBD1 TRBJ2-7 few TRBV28 CATLGQGIYEQYF TGTGCCACCTTGGGACAGGGGATTTACGAGCAGTACTTC
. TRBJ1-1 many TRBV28 CASSLQAFLTEAFF TGTGCCAGCAGTTTGCAGGCCTTTTTGACTGAAGCTTTCTTT
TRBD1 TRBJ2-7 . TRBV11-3 CASSLHRDRDYEQYF TGTGCCAGCAGCCTCCATAGGGACAGAGACTACGAGCAGTACTTC
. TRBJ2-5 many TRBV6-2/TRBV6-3 CASSYSGTTKRNQYF TGTGCCAGCAGTTACTCGGGGACAACCAAGAGAAACCAGTACTTC
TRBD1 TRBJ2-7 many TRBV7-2 CASRDRYSYEQYF TGTGCCAGCAGGGACAGGTACTCCTACGAGCAGTACTTC
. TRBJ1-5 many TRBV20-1 CSALPEQGPSNQPQHF TGCAGTGCACTGCCTGAACAGGGACCTAGCAATCAGCCCCAGCATTTT
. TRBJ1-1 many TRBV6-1 CASSEGTRIQGTEAFF TGTGCCAGCAGTGAAGGGACTCGGATCCAGGGCACTGAAGCTTTCTTT
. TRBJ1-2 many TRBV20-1 CSAPPESSYGYTF TGCAGTGCCCCCCCGGAGTCCTCCTATGGCTACACCTTC
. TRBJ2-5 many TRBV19 CASSISGQETQYF TGTGCCAGTAGTATATCCGGGCAAGAGACCCAGTACTTC
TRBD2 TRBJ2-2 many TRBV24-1 CATSDLKGLAGTGELFF TGTGCCACCAGTGATTTAAAGGGACTAGCGGGCACCGGGGAGCTGTTTTTT
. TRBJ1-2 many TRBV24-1 CATSDGPPDGYTF TGTGCCACCAGTGATGGCCCCCCTGATGGCTACACCTTC
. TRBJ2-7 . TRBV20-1 CSATPGTYREQYF TGCAGTGCTACCCCTGGGACCTACAGGGAGCAGTACTTC
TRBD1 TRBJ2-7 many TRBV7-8 CASSLARTGRRSYEQYF TGTGCCAGCAGCTTAGCGCGGACAGGGCGGAGGTCCTACGAGCAGTACTTC
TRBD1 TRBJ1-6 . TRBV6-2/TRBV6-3 CASTGTDNSPLHF TGTGCCAGCACCGGGACAGATAATTCACCCCTCCACTTT
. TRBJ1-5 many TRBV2 CASSEVGDQPQHF TGTGCCAGCAGTGAAGTGGGGGATCAGCCCCAGCATTTT